Listed below are T cell receptor beta chains from one sample, sequenced in a study of T cells in localized non-small cell lung cancer. Method: immunoSEQ multiplex PCR; TCRdb's copy keeps in-frame clones and lacks some. The table has about 6,100 clones, 80% to 90% seen once. Sequenced material: peripheral blood, taken before any cancer treatment. Every receptor here comes from a male donor aged 60 or over with stage I lung adenocarcinoma. The CDR3 runs from the conserved cysteine through the conserved F or W. The D gene is left open where the match is weak. Clone size is stated in some rows and not others, as once, few, many or a class when expanded.

clone size: NA; D gene: TRBD1; J gene: TRBJ1-4; V gene: TRBV27; CDR3 DNA: TGTGCCAGCAGTTTATACCCCATACGAGGGGGCGAGGAAAAACTGTTTTTT; CDR3 protein: CASSLYPIRGGEEKLFF
clone size: NA; D gene: NA; J gene: TRBJ2-2; V gene: TRBV9; CDR3 DNA: TGTGCCAGCAGCGGCCGGGACTCCTCCGGCACCGGGGAGCTGTTTTTT; CDR3 protein: CASSGRDSSGTGELFF
clone size: NA; D gene: TRBD1; J gene: TRBJ1-6; V gene: TRBV9; CDR3 DNA: TGTGCCAGCAGCCCGCGGGACAGGTCCTCGGATTCACCCCTCCACTTT; CDR3 protein: CASSPRDRSSDSPLHF
clone size: NA; D gene: TRBD2; J gene: TRBJ2-1; V gene: TRBV4-1; CDR3 DNA: TGCGCCAGCAGCCCGGGGGGGCATAATGAGCAGTTCTTC; CDR3 protein: CASSPGGHNEQFF
clone size: NA; D gene: NA; J gene: TRBJ2-3; V gene: TRBV5-1; CDR3 DNA: TGCGCCAGCGGCCCAGGGGGGGCCGCAGATACGCAGTATTTT; CDR3 protein: CASGPGGAADTQYF
clone size: NA; D gene: NA; J gene: TRBJ1-3; V gene: TRBV27; CDR3 DNA: TGTGCCAGCAGTCCGAATTCGCCTGGAAACACCATATATTTT; CDR3 protein: CASSPNSPGNTIYF
clone size: NA; D gene: TRBD1; J gene: TRBJ2-3; V gene: TRBV14; CDR3 DNA: TGTGCCAGCAGCCTATCGGGGACAGGACAGTATTTT; CDR3 protein: CASSLSGTGQYF
clone size: NA; D gene: NA; J gene: TRBJ2-1; V gene: TRBV5-4; CDR3 DNA: TGTGCCAGCAGCTTGGCCGGGGCCTACAATGAGCAGTTCTTC; CDR3 protein: CASSLAGAYNEQFF
clone size: NA; D gene: NA; J gene: TRBJ2-1; V gene: TRBV12-2; CDR3 DNA: TGTGCAAGTCGCTCCGAGGGCCTAGCGGGAGGGCCCCGCTCCTACAATGAGCAGTTCTTC; CDR3 protein: CASRSEGLAGGPRSYNEQFF
clone size: NA; D gene: NA; J gene: TRBJ1-2; V gene: TRBV30; CDR3 DNA: TGTGCCTATTCAGAGGACACCCAGTATGGCTACACCTTC; CDR3 protein: CAYSEDTQYGYTF
clone size: NA; D gene: TRBD1; J gene: TRBJ1-2; V gene: TRBV29-1; CDR3 DNA: TGCAGCGTCTCTACAGGGGGCGCGGAAGGCTACACCTTC; CDR3 protein: CSVSTGGAEGYTF
clone size: NA; D gene: TRBD1; J gene: TRBJ2-7; V gene: TRBV7-6; CDR3 DNA: TGTGCCAGCAGCTCATTCGGACAGGGAGGCGAGCAGTACTTC; CDR3 protein: CASSSFGQGGEQYF
clone size: NA; D gene: NA; J gene: TRBJ1-2; V gene: TRBV11-2; CDR3 DNA: TGTGCCAGCAGCTTTGGGGAGAGGGCTGGCTACACCTTC; CDR3 protein: CASSFGERAGYTF
clone size: NA; D gene: NA; J gene: TRBJ1-1; V gene: TRBV18; CDR3 DNA: TGTGCCAGCTCAGCGATGGTTGACAGTACTGAAGCTTTCTTT; CDR3 protein: CASSAMVDSTEAFF
clone size: NA; D gene: TRBD1; J gene: TRBJ1-3; V gene: TRBV12-5; CDR3 DNA: TGTGCTAGTGGTTTGGGGACAGGGGCGTCTGGAAACACCATATATTTT; CDR3 protein: CASGLGTGASGNTIYF
clone size: once; D gene: TRBD1; J gene: TRBJ2-3; V gene: TRBV4-1; CDR3 DNA: TGCGCCAGCAGCCAAGAAGGGGGCCCTCCAAGCACAGATACGCAGTATTTT; CDR3 protein: CASSQEGGPPSTDTQYF
clone size: NA; D gene: NA; J gene: TRBJ1-2; V gene: TRBV5-4; CDR3 DNA: TGTGCCAGCAGCGGCGGGACTCGCCAAGTCGATGGCTACACCTTC; CDR3 protein: CASSGGTRQVDGYTF
clone size: NA; D gene: NA; J gene: TRBJ2-3; V gene: TRBV7-6; CDR3 DNA: TGTGCCAGCAGCTTCCGTAGGGATACGCAGTATTTT; CDR3 protein: CASSFRRDTQYF
clone size: NA; D gene: NA; J gene: TRBJ1-1; V gene: TRBV19; CDR3 DNA: TGTGCCAGTAATCTGGACAGGAACACTGAAGCTTTCTTT; CDR3 protein: CASNLDRNTEAFF
clone size: NA; D gene: TRBD1; J gene: TRBJ1-1; V gene: TRBV6-5; CDR3 DNA: TGTGCCAGCAGTTCCGGGACAGGGGGCTCGGAAGCTTTCTTT; CDR3 protein: CASSSGTGGSEAFF
clone size: NA; D gene: TRBD1; J gene: TRBJ2-3; V gene: TRBV5-1; CDR3 DNA: TGCGCCAGCAGCTTTTCCGGGACAGGACACACAGATACGCAGTATTTT; CDR3 protein: CASSFSGTGHTDTQYF
clone size: NA; D gene: TRBD1; J gene: TRBJ2-3; V gene: TRBV2; CDR3 DNA: TGTGCCAGCAGAGTACGACAGGGGAGAGGGGCAGATACGCAGTATTTT; CDR3 protein: CASRVRQGRGADTQYF
clone size: NA; D gene: NA; J gene: TRBJ1-2; V gene: TRBV29-1; CDR3 DNA: TGCAGCGCCAGAGAGGGGGATGGCTACACCTTC; CDR3 protein: CSAREGDGYTF
clone size: NA; D gene: TRBD1; J gene: TRBJ2-6; V gene: TRBV2; CDR3 DNA: TGTGCCAGCAGGGCGGACAGGATGGGGGCCAACGTCCTGACTTTC; CDR3 protein: CASRADRMGANVLTF
clone size: NA; D gene: NA; J gene: TRBJ2-3; V gene: TRBV19; CDR3 DNA: TGTGCCAGTAGTTCCCAGGGTTTCACAGATACGCAGTATTTT; CDR3 protein: CASSSQGFTDTQYF
clone size: few; D gene: NA; J gene: TRBJ1-1; V gene: TRBV5-1; CDR3 DNA: TGCGCCAGCAGCATTCAGGGAGGAAACACTGAAGCTTTCTTT; CDR3 protein: CASSIQGGNTEAFF
clone size: once; D gene: NA; J gene: TRBJ2-5; V gene: TRBV7-6; CDR3 DNA: TGTGCCAGCAGCTTAGATCCGGATTTACCCTCAAAGTACTTC; CDR3 protein: CASSLDPDLPSKYF
clone size: once; D gene: NA; J gene: TRBJ1-2; V gene: TRBV6-1; CDR3 DNA: TGTGCCAGCAGTGAAGATGGCTACACCTTC; CDR3 protein: CASSEDGYTF
clone size: NA; D gene: NA; J gene: TRBJ1-2; V gene: TRBV27; CDR3 DNA: TGTGCCAGCAGTCGAAACCGGGGAAACAACTATGGCTACACCTTC; CDR3 protein: CASSRNRGNNYGYTF
clone size: NA; D gene: NA; J gene: TRBJ1-6; V gene: TRBV6-6; CDR3 DNA: TGTGCCAGCAGTTACGCGACAGGAAGGGTCAATTCACCCCTCCACTTT; CDR3 protein: CASSYATGRVNSPLHF
clone size: NA; D gene: NA; J gene: TRBJ2-3; V gene: TRBV5-8; CDR3 DNA: TGTGCCAGCAGTTACCGGACGTATGTTCCGGATACGCAGTATTTT; CDR3 protein: CASSYRTYVPDTQYF
clone size: NA; D gene: TRBD1; J gene: TRBJ2-2; V gene: TRBV11-2; CDR3 DNA: TGTGCCAGCAGCTTAGGTCAGGGGACAGAGTACTACACCGGGGAGCTGTTTTTT; CDR3 protein: CASSLGQGTEYYTGELFF
clone size: NA; D gene: NA; J gene: TRBJ2-7; V gene: TRBV7-9; CDR3 DNA: TGTGCCAGCAGCTTAGCGGGCGTCAACATCTACGAGCAGTACTTC; CDR3 protein: CASSLAGVNIYEQYF